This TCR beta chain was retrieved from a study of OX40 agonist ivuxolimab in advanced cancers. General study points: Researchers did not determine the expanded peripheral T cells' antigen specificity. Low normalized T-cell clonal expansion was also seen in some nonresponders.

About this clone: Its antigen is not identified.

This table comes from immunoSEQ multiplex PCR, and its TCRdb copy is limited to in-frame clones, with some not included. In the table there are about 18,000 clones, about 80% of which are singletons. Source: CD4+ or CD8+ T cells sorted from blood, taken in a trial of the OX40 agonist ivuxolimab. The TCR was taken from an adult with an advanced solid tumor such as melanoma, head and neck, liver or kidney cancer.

CDR3 residues: CASSMGTGTVSPLHF. The CDR3 DNA reads as TGTGCCAGTAGTATGGGGACAGGGACCGTTTCACCCCTCCACTTT. The V gene is TRBV19, the J gene TRBJ1-6; the match to TRBD1 covers 9 bases. This CDR3 spans 15 amino acids. V shed 3 bases and J 9 bases; nucleotides not matched to a gene: 6. Germline assignment: CDR1 LNHDA and CDR2 SQIVND (reference sequence).